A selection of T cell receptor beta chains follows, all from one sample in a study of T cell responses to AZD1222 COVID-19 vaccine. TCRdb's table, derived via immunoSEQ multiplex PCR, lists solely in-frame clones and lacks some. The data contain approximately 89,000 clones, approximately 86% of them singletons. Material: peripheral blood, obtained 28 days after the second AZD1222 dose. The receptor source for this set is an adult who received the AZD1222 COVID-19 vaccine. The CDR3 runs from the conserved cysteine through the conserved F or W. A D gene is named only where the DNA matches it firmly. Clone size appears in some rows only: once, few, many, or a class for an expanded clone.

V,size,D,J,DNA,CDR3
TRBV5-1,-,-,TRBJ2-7,TGCGCCAGCAGCTTGGCACAATCCTACGAGCAGTACTTC,CASSLAQSYEQYF
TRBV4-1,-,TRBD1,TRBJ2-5,TGCGCCAGCAGCCAAGATCGGACAGGGGGCGCGGAGACCCAGTACTTC,CASSQDRTGGAETQYF
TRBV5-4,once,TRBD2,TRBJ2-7,TGTGCCAGCAGCTCCCGGGGCAGCGGGGGATCCTACGAGCAGTACTTC,CASSSRGSGGSYEQYF
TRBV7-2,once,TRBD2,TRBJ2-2,TGTGCCAGCAGAGGACTAGCGGGACCGTGGGGGGAGCTGTTTTTT,CASRGLAGPWGELFF
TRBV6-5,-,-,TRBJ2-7,TGTGCCAGCAGTTACGACCAACGATGGGGATACGAGCAGTACTTC,CASSYDQRWGYEQYF
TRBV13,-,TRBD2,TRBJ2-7,TGTGCCAGCAGCCTATCTAGCGGGGGGATCGAGCAGTACTTC,CASSLSSGGIEQYF
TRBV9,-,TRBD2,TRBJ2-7,TGTGCCAGCAGCCCTTCCTCGGTAGCGGGGGGCTACGAGCAGTACTTC,CASSPSSVAGGYEQYF
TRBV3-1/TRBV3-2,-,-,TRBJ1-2,TGTGCCAGCAGTGACATTGGGGTCCCTTATGGCTACACCTTC,CASSDIGVPYGYTF
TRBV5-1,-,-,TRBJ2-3,TGCGCCAGCAGCTTTCAGGGGTCTGTTAGCACAGATACGCAGTATTTT,CASSFQGSVSTDTQYF
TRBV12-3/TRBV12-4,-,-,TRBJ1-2,TGTGCCAGCAGTGGGGGCTATGGCTACACCTTC,CASSGGYGYTF